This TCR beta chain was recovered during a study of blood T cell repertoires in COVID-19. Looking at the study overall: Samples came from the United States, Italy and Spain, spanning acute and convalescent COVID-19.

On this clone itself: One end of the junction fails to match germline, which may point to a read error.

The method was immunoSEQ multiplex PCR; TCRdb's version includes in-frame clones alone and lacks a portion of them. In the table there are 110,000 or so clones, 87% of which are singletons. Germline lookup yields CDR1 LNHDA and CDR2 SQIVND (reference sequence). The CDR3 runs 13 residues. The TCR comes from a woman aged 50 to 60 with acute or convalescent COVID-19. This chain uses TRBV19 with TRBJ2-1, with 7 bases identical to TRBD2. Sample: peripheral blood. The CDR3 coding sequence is TGCCCAAAGCGGGGTGGGGGGTGGAATGAGCAGTTCTTC. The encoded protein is CPKRGGGWNEQFF.